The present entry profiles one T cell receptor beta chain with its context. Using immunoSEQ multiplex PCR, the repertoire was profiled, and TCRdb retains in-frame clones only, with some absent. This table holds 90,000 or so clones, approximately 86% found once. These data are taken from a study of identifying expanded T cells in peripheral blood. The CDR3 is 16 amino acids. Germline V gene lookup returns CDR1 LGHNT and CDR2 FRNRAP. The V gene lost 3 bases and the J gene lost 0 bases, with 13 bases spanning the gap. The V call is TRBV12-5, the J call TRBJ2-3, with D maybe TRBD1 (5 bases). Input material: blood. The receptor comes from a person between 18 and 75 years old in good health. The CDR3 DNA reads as TGTGCTAGTGGTTTTGTCAGGGATACGAGCACAGATACGCAGTATTTT. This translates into CASGFVRDTSTDTQYF. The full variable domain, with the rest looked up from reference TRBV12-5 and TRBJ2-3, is DARVTQTPRHKVTEMGQEVTMRCQPILGHNTVFWYRQTMMQGLELLAYFRNRAPLDDSGMPKDRFSAEMPDATLATLKIQPSEPRDSAVYFCASGFVRDTSTDTQYFGPGTRLTVL.